The TCR beta chain described here comes from a study of T cell responses to AZD1222 COVID-19 vaccine. Study-level background: Second-dose recipients at about 4 or about 12 weeks were treated as one pooled group. The study, taken as a whole, reports: There were mostly white British donors and more females than males, and clonal diversity was possibly underestimated. Among those given AZD1222, only 6 or 7 were seropositive at baseline. Among vaccine-associated CD4 TCRs, coverage spanned spike, with dominance at 160-218 and 743-854.

CDR3 length equals 14 residues. V shed 6 bases and J 1 base; nucleotides not matched to a gene: 2. CDR1 and CDR2 from the germline V gene are LNHDA and SQIVND (reference sequence). Assay: immunoSEQ multiplex PCR; the TCRdb copy retains only in-frame clones and omits some. The sample holds 150,000 to 180,000 clones; more than 90% are singletons and the top ten take under 20%. A word on this clone: Its matching antigen is unknown.

The sample here was peripheral blood, taken on day 0 of AZD1222 vaccination. This rearrangement joins TRBV19 to TRBJ2-3; TRBD1 matches at 9 bases. The sequence was obtained from an adult in good health. In DNA form, the CDR3 reads TGTGCCAGTAGCCGGGACAGGGGCACAGATACGCAGTATTTT. Protein product: CASSRDRGTDTQYF.